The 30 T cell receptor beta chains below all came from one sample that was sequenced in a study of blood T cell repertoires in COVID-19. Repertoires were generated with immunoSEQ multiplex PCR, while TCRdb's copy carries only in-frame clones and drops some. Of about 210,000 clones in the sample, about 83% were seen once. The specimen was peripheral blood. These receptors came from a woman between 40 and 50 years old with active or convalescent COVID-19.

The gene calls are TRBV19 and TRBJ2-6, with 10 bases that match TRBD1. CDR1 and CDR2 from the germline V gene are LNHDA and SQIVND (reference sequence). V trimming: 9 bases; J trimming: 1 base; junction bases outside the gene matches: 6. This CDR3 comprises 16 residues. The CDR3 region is CASHGGQGSGANVLTF. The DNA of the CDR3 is TGTGCCAGCCATGGGGGACAGGGGTCTGGGGCCAACGTCCTGACTTTC.

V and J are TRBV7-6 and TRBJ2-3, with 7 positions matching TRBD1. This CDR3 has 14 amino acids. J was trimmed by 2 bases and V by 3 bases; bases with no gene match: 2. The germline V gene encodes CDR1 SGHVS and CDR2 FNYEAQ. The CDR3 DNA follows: TGTGCCAGCAGCTTCGGACAGGTCACAGATACGCAGTATTTT. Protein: CASSFGQVTDTQYF. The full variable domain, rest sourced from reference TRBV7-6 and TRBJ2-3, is GAGVSQSPRYKVTKRGQDVALRCDPISGHVSLYWYRQALGQGPEFLTYFNYEAQQDKSGLPNDRFSAERPEGSISTLTIQRTEQRDSAMYRCASSFGQVTDTQYFGPGTRLTVL.

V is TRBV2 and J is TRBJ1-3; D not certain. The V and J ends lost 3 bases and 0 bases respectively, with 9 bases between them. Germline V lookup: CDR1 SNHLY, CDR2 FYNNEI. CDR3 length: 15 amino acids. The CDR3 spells CASSERGSSGNTIYF. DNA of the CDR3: TGTGCCAGCAGTGAGCGCGGATCCTCTGGAAACACCATATATTTT.

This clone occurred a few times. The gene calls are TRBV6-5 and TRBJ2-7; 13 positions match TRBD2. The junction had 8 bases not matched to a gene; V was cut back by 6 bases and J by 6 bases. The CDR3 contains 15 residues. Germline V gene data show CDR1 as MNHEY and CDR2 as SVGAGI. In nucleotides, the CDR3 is TGTGCCAGCAGGGAGACGACTAGCGGGAGGTCCGAGCAGTACTTC. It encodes CASRETTSGRSEQYF.

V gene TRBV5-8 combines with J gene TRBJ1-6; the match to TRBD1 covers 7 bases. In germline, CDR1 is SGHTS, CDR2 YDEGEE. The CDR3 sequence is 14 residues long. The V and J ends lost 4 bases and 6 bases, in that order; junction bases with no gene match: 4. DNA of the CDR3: TGTGCCAGCAGCCCGGGACAGCCTAATTCACCCCTCCACTTT. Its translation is CASSPGQPNSPLHF.

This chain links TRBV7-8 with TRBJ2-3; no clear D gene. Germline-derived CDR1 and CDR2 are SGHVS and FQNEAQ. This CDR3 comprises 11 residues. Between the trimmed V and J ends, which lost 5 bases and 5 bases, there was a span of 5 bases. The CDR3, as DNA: TGTGCCAGCAGCCAGAGAGATACGCAGTATTTT. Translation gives CASSQRDTQYF.

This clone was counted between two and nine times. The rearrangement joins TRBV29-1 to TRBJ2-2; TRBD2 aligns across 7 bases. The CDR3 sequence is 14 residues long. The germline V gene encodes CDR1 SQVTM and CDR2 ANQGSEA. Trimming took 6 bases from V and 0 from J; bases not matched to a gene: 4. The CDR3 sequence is CSVGSGANTGELFF. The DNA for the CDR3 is TGCAGCGTCGGAAGCGGGGCGAACACCGGGGAGCTGTTTTTT.

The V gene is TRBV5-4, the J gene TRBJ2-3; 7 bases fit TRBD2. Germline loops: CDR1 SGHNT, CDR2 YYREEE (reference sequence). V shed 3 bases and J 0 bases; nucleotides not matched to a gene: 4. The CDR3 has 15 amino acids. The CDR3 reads CASSSKRGSTDTQYF. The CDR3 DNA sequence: TGTGCCAGCAGCTCCAAGCGGGGTAGCACAGATACGCAGTATTTT. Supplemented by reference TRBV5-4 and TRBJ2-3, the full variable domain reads ETGVTQSPTHLIKTRGQQVTLRCSSQSGHNTVSWYQQALGQGPQFIFQYYREEENGRGNFPPRFSGLQFPNYSSELNVNALELDDSALYLCASSSKRGSTDTQYFGPGTRLTVL.

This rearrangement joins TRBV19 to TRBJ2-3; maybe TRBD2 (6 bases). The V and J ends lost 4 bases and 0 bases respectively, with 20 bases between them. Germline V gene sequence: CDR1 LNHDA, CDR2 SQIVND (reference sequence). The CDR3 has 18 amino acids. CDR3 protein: CASSNRLEGMTSTDTQYF. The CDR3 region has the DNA TGTGCCAGTAGTAACCGACTGGAGGGGATGACTAGCACAGATACGCAGTATTTT.

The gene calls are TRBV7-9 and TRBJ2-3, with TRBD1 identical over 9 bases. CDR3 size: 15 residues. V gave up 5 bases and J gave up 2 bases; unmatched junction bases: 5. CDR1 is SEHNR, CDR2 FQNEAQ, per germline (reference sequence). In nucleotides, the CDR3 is TGTGCCAGCAGCGACCGGGACAGGGACACAGATACGCAGTATTTT. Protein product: CASSDRDRDTDTQYF.

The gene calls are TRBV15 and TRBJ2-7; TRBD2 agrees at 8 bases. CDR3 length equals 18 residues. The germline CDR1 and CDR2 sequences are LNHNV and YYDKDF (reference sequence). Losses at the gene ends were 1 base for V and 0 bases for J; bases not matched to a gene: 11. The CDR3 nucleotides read TGTGCCACCAGCAGAGCCTTTTTTGATAGCGGGATCTCCTACGAGCAGTACTTC. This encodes CATSRAFFDSGISYEQYF.

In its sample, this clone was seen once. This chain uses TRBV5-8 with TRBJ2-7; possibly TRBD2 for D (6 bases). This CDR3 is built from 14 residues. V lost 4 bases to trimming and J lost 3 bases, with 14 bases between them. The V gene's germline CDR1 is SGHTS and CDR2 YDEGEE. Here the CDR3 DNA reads TGTGCCAGCAGCCTGCGGGGCCATTTCTACGAGCAGTACTTC. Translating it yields CASSLRGHFYEQYF.

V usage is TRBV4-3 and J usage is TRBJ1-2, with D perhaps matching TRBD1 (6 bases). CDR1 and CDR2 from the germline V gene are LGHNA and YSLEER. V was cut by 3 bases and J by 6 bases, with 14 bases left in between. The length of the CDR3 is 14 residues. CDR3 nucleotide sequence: TGCGCCAGCAGCCAGAACAGGGTGATCCATGGCTACACCTTC. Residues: CASSQNRVIHGYTF.

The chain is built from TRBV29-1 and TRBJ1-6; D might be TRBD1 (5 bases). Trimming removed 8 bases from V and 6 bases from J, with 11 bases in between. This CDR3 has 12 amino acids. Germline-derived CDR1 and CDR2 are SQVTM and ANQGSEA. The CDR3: CSFRDFNSPLHF. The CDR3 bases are TGCAGCTTCCGGGACTTTAATTCACCCCTCCACTTT.

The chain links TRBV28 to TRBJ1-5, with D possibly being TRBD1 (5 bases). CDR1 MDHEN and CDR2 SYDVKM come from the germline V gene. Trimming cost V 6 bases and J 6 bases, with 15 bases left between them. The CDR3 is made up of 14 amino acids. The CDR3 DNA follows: TGTGCCAGCAGCATTCGGGGGGATATTCAGCCCCAGCATTTT. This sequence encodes CASSIRGDIQPQHF.

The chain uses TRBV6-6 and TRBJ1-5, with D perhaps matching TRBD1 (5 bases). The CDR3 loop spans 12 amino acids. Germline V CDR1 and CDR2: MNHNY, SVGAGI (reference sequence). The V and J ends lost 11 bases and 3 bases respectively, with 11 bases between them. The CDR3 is CAGGEANQPQHF. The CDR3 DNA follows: TGTGCCGGGGGGGAGGCCAATCAGCCCCAGCATTTT.

The CDR3 coding sequence is TGTGCCAGCTCACCACCACGACAGGGAAACACTGAAGCTTTCTTT. Translation gives CASSPPRQGNTEAFF. This chain uses TRBV18 with TRBJ1-1; 7 bases line up with TRBD1. Trimming at V came to 0 bases and at J to 2 bases, leaving 3 bases not matched to a gene. Germline lookup yields CDR1 KGHSH and CDR2 LQKENI. The CDR3 length is 15 residues.

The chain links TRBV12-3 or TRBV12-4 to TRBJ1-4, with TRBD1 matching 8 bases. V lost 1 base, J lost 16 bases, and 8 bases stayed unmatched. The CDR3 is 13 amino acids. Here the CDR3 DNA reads TGTGCCAGCAGTTTAGTCGGACAGGGAAGGGAGTTTTTT. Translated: CASSLVGQGREFF.

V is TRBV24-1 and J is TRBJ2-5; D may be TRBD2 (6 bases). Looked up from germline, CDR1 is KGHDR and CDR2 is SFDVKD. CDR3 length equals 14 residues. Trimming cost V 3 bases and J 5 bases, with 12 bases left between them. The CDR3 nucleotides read TGTGCCACCAGTGATGGGGGGTTTGGGGAGACCCAGTACTTC. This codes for CATSDGGFGETQYF.

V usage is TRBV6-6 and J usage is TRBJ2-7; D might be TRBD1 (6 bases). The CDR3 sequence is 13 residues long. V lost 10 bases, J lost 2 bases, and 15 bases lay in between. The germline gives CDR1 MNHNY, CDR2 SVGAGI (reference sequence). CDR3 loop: CATQGSPPYEQYF. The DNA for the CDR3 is TGTGCCACTCAGGGGAGCCCTCCCTACGAGCAGTACTTC.

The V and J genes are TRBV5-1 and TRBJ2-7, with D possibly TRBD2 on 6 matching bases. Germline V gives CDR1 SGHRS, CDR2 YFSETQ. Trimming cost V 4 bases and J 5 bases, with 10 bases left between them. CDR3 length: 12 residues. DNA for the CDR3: TGCGCCAGCAGCGCAAGGGAGGACGAGCAGTACTTC. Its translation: CASSAREDEQYF.

The DNA of the CDR3 is TGTGCCAGCAGCGTAGACCCGGGACAGGCTGGGGGGGAGCAGTACTTC. It specifies CASSVDPGQAGGEQYF. The rearrangement uses TRBV9 and TRBJ2-7, with 8 bases matching TRBD1. The CDR3 contains 16 residues. With 0 bases clipped from V and 7 bases from J, the junction kept 12 bases outside the gene matches. Germline V CDR1 and CDR2: SGDLS, YYNGEE.

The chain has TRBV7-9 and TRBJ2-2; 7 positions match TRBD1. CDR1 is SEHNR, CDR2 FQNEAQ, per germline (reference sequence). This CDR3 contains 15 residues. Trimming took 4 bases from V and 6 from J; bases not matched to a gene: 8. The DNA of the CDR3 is TGTGCCAGCAGCTCCGACAGGGTTTTCGCCGGGGAGCTGTTTTTT. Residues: CASSSDRVFAGELFF.

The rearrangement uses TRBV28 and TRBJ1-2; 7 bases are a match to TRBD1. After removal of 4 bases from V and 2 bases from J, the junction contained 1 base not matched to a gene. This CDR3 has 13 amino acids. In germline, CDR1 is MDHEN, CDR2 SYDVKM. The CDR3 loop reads CASSSGQNYGYTF. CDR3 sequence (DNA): TGTGCCAGCAGTTCGGGACAGAACTATGGCTACACCTTC.

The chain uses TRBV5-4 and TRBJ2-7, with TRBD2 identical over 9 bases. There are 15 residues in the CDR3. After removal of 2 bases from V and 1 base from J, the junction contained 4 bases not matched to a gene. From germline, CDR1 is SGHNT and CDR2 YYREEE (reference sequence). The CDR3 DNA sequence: TGTGCCAGCAGCTTCGGTAGCGGGAGTTCCTACGAGCAGTACTTC. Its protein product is CASSFGSGSSYEQYF.

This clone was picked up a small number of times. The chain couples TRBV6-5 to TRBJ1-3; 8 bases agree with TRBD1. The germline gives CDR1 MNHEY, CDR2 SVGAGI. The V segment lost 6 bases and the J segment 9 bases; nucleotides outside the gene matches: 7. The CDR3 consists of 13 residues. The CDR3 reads CASRKQGAGTIYF. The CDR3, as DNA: TGTGCCAGCAGAAAGCAGGGGGCGGGCACCATATATTTT.

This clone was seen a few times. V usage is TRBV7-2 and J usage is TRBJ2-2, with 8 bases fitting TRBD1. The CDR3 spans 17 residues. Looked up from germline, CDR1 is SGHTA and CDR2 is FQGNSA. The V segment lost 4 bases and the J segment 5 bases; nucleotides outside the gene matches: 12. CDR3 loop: CASSSHFGTGGTGELFF. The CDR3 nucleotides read TGTGCCAGCAGCTCACACTTCGGGACAGGAGGTACCGGGGAGCTGTTTTTT.

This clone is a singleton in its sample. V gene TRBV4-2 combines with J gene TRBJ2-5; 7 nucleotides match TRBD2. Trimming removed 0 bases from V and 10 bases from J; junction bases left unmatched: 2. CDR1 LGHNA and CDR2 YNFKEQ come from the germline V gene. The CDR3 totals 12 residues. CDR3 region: CASSQESGGQYF. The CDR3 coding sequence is TGTGCCAGCAGCCAAGAGTCGGGGGGCCAGTACTTC.

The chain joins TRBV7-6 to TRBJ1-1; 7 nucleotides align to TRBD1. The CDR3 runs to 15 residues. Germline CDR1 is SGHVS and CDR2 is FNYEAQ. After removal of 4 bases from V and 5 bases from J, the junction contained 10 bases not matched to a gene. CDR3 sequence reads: CASSYTTGAGTEAFF. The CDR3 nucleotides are TGTGCCAGCAGCTACACAACAGGGGCAGGAACTGAAGCTTTCTTT. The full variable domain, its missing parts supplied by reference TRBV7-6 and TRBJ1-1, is GAGVSQSPRYKVTKRGQDVALRCDPISGHVSLYWYRQALGQGPEFLTYFNYEAQQDKSGLPNDRFSAERPEGSISTLTIQRTEQRDSAMYRCASSYTTGAGTEAFFGQGTRLTVV.

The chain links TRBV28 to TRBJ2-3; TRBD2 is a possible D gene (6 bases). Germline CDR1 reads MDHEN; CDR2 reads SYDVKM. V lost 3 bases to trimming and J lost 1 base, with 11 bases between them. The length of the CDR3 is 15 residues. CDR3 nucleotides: TGTGCCAGCAGTTTTGTGTCTAGCGGCACAGATACGCAGTATTTT. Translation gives CASSFVSSGTDTQYF. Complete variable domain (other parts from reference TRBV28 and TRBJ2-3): DVKVTQSSRYLVKRTGEKVFLECVQDMDHENMFWYRQDPGLGLRLIYFSYDVKMKEKGDIPEGYSVSREKKERFSLILESASTNQTSMYLCASSFVSSGTDTQYFGPGTRLTVL.